What follows are 2 T cell receptor beta chains derived from one specimen sequenced in a study of OX40 agonist ivuxolimab in advanced cancers. TCRdb's copy holds only in-frame clones and misses some; the assay was immunoSEQ multiplex PCR. This sample has about 93,000 clones, with about 91% found just once. The sequenced sample was CD4+ or CD8+ T cells sorted from blood, obtained in a trial of the OX40 agonist ivuxolimab. The receptor source for this set is an adult with an advanced solid tumor such as melanoma, head and neck, liver or kidney cancer.

A single count supports this clone. The genes are TRBV7-8 and TRBJ1-3; D possibly corresponds to TRBD1 (5 bases). Germline V gives CDR1 SGHVS, CDR2 FQNEAQ. Trimming stripped 6 bases from V and 0 bases from J, with 15 bases between. The CDR3 is made up of 16 amino acids. The CDR3, as DNA: TGTGCCAGCAGTGAGTCCAGGGTCCCCTCTGGAAACACCATATATTTT. It translates to CASSESRVPSGNTIYF.

The gene calls are TRBV7-9 and TRBJ1-2; D may be TRBD1 (6 bases). The CDR3 is 15 amino acids. V gave up 4 bases and J gave up 8 bases, with 20 bases separating them. Germline V gene lookup returns CDR1 SEHNR and CDR2 FQNEAQ (reference sequence). CDR3 loop: CASSSFIPQGKGYTF. CDR3 in DNA: TGTGCCAGCAGCTCGTTCATACCACAGGGAAAAGGCTACACCTTC.